The rows below give T cell receptor beta chains drawn from one sample of a study of T cells after yellow fever vaccination. MiXCR, applied by TCRdb to the 5' RACE reads, yields one record per CDR3 protein. The repertoire holds about 130,000 distinct CDR3 sequences, more than 6% seen once, with nearly 2.5% in the top ten. Sequenced material: CD4+ T cells sorted from PBMCs, taken 9 to 10 days after the first yellow fever vaccination. All receptors derive from a young man who received the YFV17D yellow fever vaccine. Each CDR3 is given without its conserved first and last residue. The size entry is marked missing in some rows and otherwise reads once, few, many or a size class.

clone_size: many
v_call: TRBV6-2/TRBV6-3
j_call: TRBJ2-3
cdr3_aa: ASSSQGRDTQY

clone_size: many
v_call: TRBV4-2
j_call: TRBJ2-4
cdr3_aa: ASSQAETDRGLAKNIQY

clone_size: -
v_call: TRBV9
j_call: TRBJ2-1
cdr3_aa: ASSVGPGTSGGAGEQF

clone_size: many
v_call: TRBV5-6
j_call: TRBJ1-2
cdr3_aa: ASSLFQGGGYT

clone_size: -
v_call: TRBV7-2
j_call: TRBJ2-3
cdr3_aa: ASSFTDTQC

clone_size: many
v_call: TRBV12-3/TRBV12-4
j_call: TRBJ1-1
cdr3_aa: ASSFVGLEAF

clone_size: many
v_call: TRBV2
j_call: TRBJ1-4
cdr3_aa: ASNPVNEKLF

clone_size: many
v_call: TRBV7-2
j_call: TRBJ1-2
cdr3_aa: ASSLVAGGEGYT

clone_size: many
v_call: TRBV4-2
j_call: TRBJ2-3
cdr3_aa: ASSQELAGAVTDTQY

clone_size: many
v_call: TRBV4-3
j_call: TRBJ1-1
cdr3_aa: ASSQDLAGGWTEAF

clone_size: many
v_call: TRBV5-1
j_call: TRBJ2-5
cdr3_aa: ASSFGQGIRLVQETQY

clone_size: many
v_call: TRBV5-1
j_call: TRBJ2-3
cdr3_aa: ASSLPYSTSTDTQY

clone_size: many
v_call: TRBV5-8
j_call: TRBJ2-1
cdr3_aa: ASRSRGSSYNEQF

clone_size: many
v_call: TRBV10-1
j_call: TRBJ1-6
cdr3_aa: ASSPYTNSPLH

clone_size: many
v_call: TRBV6-4
j_call: TRBJ2-2
cdr3_aa: ASAGSGGELF

clone_size: medium-sized
v_call: TRBV4-1
j_call: TRBJ2-3
cdr3_aa: ASSQEGQATDTQY